One sample yielded the 6 T cell receptor beta chains listed below, sequenced in a study of T cell responses to AZD1222 COVID-19 vaccine. Using immunoSEQ multiplex PCR, the repertoire was profiled, and TCRdb retains in-frame clones only, with some absent. The top ten clones hold about 1.2% of a sample with roughly 120,000 clones, 80% to 90% of them seen once. Sequencing used peripheral blood, obtained on day 0 of AZD1222 vaccination. Receptor source: an adult in good health.

V is TRBV9 and J is TRBJ1-6; 10 bases agree with TRBD1. This CDR3 is 16 amino acids long. J lost 5 bases, V lost 4 bases, and 6 bases had no gene match. CDR1 and CDR2 from the germline V gene are SGDLS and YYNGEE. The CDR3 protein is CASSKGQGKNNSPLHF. CDR3 in DNA: TGTGCCAGCAGCAAGGGACAGGGGAAAAATAATTCACCCCTCCACTTT.

The chain couples TRBV3-1 (or the pseudogene TRBV3-2) to TRBJ1-2; no clear D gene. This CDR3 is built from 15 residues. CDR1 and CDR2 from the germline V gene are LGHDT and YNNKEL (reference sequence). Between the trimmed V and J ends, which lost 7 bases and 5 bases, there was a span of 20 bases. The CDR3 region has the DNA TGTGCCAGCACCCTAAGTTCGGCAGCTTCTTATGGCTACACCTTC. The encoded protein is CASTLSSAASYGYTF.

A remark on this clone: The sample carries other DNA sequences with the same CDR3. The chain recombines TRBV7-2 with TRBJ2-1, with 7 positions matching TRBD1. The CDR3 is 15 amino acids. With V trimmed by 1 base and J by 4 bases, 4 bases remained unmatched. Germline CDR1 SGHTA, CDR2 FQGNSA. The CDR3 here is CASSLDRGTYNEQFF. CDR3 coding DNA: TGTGCCAGCAGCTTAGACAGGGGAACGTACAATGAGCAGTTCTTC.

This chain connects TRBV4-3 to TRBJ1-6, with D perhaps matching TRBD1 (6 bases). The CDR3 length is 17 residues. Germline V gives CDR1 LGHNA, CDR2 YSLEER. Between the trimmed V and J ends, which lost 5 bases and 0 bases, there was a span of 14 bases. The CDR3, as DNA: TGCGCCAGCAGCAGGGACACCCCTAGCTCCTATAATTCACCCCTCCACTTT. Its translation is CASSRDTPSSYNSPLHF.

The CDR3 spells CASSYRSGAPDGYTF. CDR3 bases: TGTGCCAGCAGTTACCGGTCCGGGGCGCCTGATGGCTACACCTTC. This sequence joins TRBV6-5 and TRBJ1-2; perhaps TRBD1 as D (5 bases). This CDR3 has 15 amino acids. Germline-derived CDR1 and CDR2 are MNHEY and SVGAGI. The germline V and J ends were trimmed by 2 bases and 6 bases, with 16 bases remaining between them.

The chain uses TRBV9 and TRBJ1-2; no reliable D call. There are 13 residues in the CDR3. Germline V lookup: CDR1 SGDLS, CDR2 YYNGEE. Trimming shortened V by 6 bases and J by 8 bases, and 17 bases separated the two germline ends. Here the CDR3 DNA reads TGTGCCAGCAAGGGAGGTTTGGCGCGGGGCTACACCTTC. Residues: CASKGGLARGYTF.